The 26 T cell receptor beta chains reported below all come from one sample, sequenced in a study of blood T cell repertoires in COVID-19. The repertoire was sequenced with immunoSEQ multiplex PCR; TCRdb's copy has only in-frame clones and lacks some. The sample carries around 71,000 clones, roughly 80% recorded once. Source material: peripheral blood. These receptors came from an older man with acute or convalescent COVID-19.

The chain links TRBV10-2 to TRBJ1-1, with 7 bases identical to TRBD1. Germline V CDR1 and CDR2: WSHSY, SAAADI. The CDR3 sequence is 14 residues long. V lost 10 bases and J lost 4; bases outside the gene matches: 12. The CDR3 sequence: CATRDSGGGTEAFF. CDR3 DNA: TGCGCCACCCGGGACAGCGGAGGTGGCACTGAAGCTTTCTTT.

In DNA, the CDR3 is TGTGCCAGTAGCAATCGGACTTTCCCCAATGAGCAGTTCTTC. Its protein product is CASSNRTFPNEQFF. This rearrangement joins TRBV19 to TRBJ2-1, with a tentative D call TRBD2 (5 bases). Trimming shortened V by 6 bases and J by 6 bases, and 15 bases separated the two germline ends. The germline gives CDR1 LNHDA, CDR2 SQIVND (reference sequence). The CDR3 sequence is 14 residues long.

CDR3 amino acids: CASSTSRGEETQYF. Written as DNA, the CDR3 is TGTGCCAGCAGCACATCTAGAGGCGAAGAGACCCAGTACTTC. V and J are TRBV5-4 and TRBJ2-5; D call uncertain. There are 14 residues in the CDR3. The germline V gene encodes CDR1 SGHNT and CDR2 YYREEE (reference sequence). V lost 4 bases, J lost 3 bases, and 13 bases lay in between.

J is TRBJ2-7 and V is TRBV10-2; D remains unclear. Germline V gene lookup returns CDR1 WSHSY and CDR2 SAAADI. V lost 4 bases, J lost 3 bases, and 10 bases lay in between. This CDR3 contains 13 residues. CDR3 bases: TGCGCCAGCAGTGGCCGAGAGCGCTACGAGCAGTACTTC. Translated: CASSGRERYEQYF.

This clone was recorded only once. The chain is built from TRBV3-1 (or the pseudogene TRBV3-2) and TRBJ1-2; D call uncertain. Germline values: CDR1 LGHDT, CDR2 YNNKEL (reference sequence). V gave up 1 base and J gave up 6 bases, with 6 bases separating them. The CDR3 is made up of 12 amino acids. CDR3 coding DNA: TGTGCCAGCAGCCAAGGGCATGATGGCTACACCTTC. Translating gives CASSQGHDGYTF.

The chain recombines TRBV28 with TRBJ1-2, with TRBD1 identical over 9 bases. CDR3 length equals 15 residues. V trimming: 5 bases; J trimming: 2 bases; junction bases outside the gene matches: 6. Looked up from germline, CDR1 is MDHEN and CDR2 is SYDVKM. This CDR3 reads CASSPPDRGNYGYTF. The CDR3 DNA sequence: TGTGCCAGCAGTCCCCCGGACAGGGGAAACTATGGCTACACCTTC.

The rearrangement joins TRBV27 to TRBJ1-5; perhaps TRBD1 as D (6 bases). Per germline, CDR1 MNHEY and CDR2 SMNVEV (reference sequence). The CDR3 is 15 residues long. With 4 bases removed from V and 8 bases from J, the gap between germline ends came to 18 bases. DNA for the CDR3: TGTGCCAGCAGTTCCCGACCTCAACAGGGAGAGCCCCAGCATTTT. This gives the protein CASSSRPQQGEPQHF.

As DNA, the CDR3 is TGTGCCAGCAGCCTTTCCAAGGGACAGGATCGGCGCTCTGGGGCCAACGTCCTGACTTTC. Its protein is CASSLSKGQDRRSGANVLTF. The chain uses TRBV3-1 (or the pseudogene TRBV3-2) and TRBJ2-6; 8 bases match TRBD1. This CDR3 is built from 20 residues. V dropped 4 bases and J dropped 0; count of bases not matched to a gene: 14. Germline V gene lookup returns CDR1 LGHDT and CDR2 YNNKEL (reference sequence).

The chain has TRBV5-4 and TRBJ2-7, with D uncertain. The germline V and J ends were trimmed by 1 base and 3 bases, with 8 bases remaining between them. The CDR3 has 13 amino acids. Germline CDR1 SGHNT, CDR2 YYREEE (reference sequence). The CDR3 sequence is CASSLRANYEQYF. The CDR3 DNA sequence: TGTGCCAGCAGCTTGAGAGCAAACTACGAGCAGTACTTC.

This clone was seen a single time. The rearrangement uses TRBV7-2 and TRBJ2-7; TRBD2 aligns across 7 bases. Trimming cost V 4 bases and J 5 bases; bases outside gene matches: 11. From germline, CDR1 is SGHTA and CDR2 FQGNSA. The CDR3 runs to 15 residues. CDR3 sequence (DNA): TGTGCCAGCAGCTCCTCCGGGCAGGGAGGGGACGAGCAGTACTTC. It yields the protein CASSSSGQGGDEQYF.

The J gene is TRBJ2-7, the V gene TRBV10-2, with D maybe TRBD2 (5 bases). Germline loops: CDR1 WSHSY, CDR2 SAAADI. This CDR3 has 15 residues. Trimming shortened V by 3 bases and J by 0 bases, and 12 bases separated the two germline ends. CDR3 protein: CASSDRTASSYEQYF. Written as DNA, the CDR3 is TGCGCCAGCAGTGACAGGACTGCAAGCTCCTACGAGCAGTACTTC.

Only a few counts were recorded for this clone. V is TRBV28 and J is TRBJ2-2; 9 bases match TRBD1. J gave up 6 bases and V 4 bases, and 6 bases lay outside the gene matches. Germline CDR1 and CDR2: MDHEN and SYDVKM. This CDR3 region has 15 residues. The CDR3 DNA is TGTGCCAGCAGTTCCCCCGGGACAGGGCCCGGGGAGCTGTTTTTT. Translated, it gives CASSSPGTGPGELFF.

This clone was detected once. The rearrangement links TRBV3-1 (or the pseudogene TRBV3-2) to TRBJ1-1, with TRBD1 matching 8 bases. Germline V gene lookup returns CDR1 LGHDT and CDR2 YNNKEL (reference sequence). The CDR3 totals 15 residues. V was clipped by 3 bases and J by 6 bases; unmatched bases: 9. This CDR3 reads CASSHVPGTGAEAFF. The CDR3 DNA reads TGTGCCAGCAGCCATGTCCCCGGGACAGGAGCTGAAGCTTTCTTT.

This chain joins TRBV30 and TRBJ1-5, with D perhaps matching TRBD1 (5 bases). The CDR3 loop spans 17 amino acids. Germline CDR1 and CDR2: GTSNPN and SVGIG (reference sequence). The V gene lost 1 base and the J gene lost 3 bases, with 19 bases spanning the gap. The CDR3 DNA is TGTGCCTGGAGTGGGCGGGGTGGGACCGTTAACAATCAGCCCCAGCATTTT. Its translation: CAWSGRGGTVNNQPQHF.

The chain carries TRBV7-2 and TRBJ2-1; 8 positions match TRBD1. CDR1 is SGHTA and CDR2 is FQGNSA in the germline V gene. The CDR3 covers 15 residues. V trimming: 4 bases; J trimming: 6 bases; junction bases outside the gene matches: 8. CDR3 nucleotide sequence: TGTGCCAGCAGCTCAAACAGGGGGGTCGGCAATGAGCAGTTCTTC. It is translated as CASSSNRGVGNEQFF.

This clone was seen a handful of times. V and J are TRBV7-2 and TRBJ2-7; TRBD1 might be the D (6 bases). The V end lost 5 bases, the J end lost 2 bases, and 13 bases lay between the germline ends. Germline V gives CDR1 SGHTA, CDR2 FQGNSA. There are 14 residues in the CDR3. This CDR3 is CASSGRGQAYEQYF. The CDR3 DNA is TGTGCCAGCAGCGGCCGGGGACAAGCCTACGAGCAGTACTTC.

This sequence joins TRBV7-8 and TRBJ2-7; 10 bases are a match to TRBD2. The CDR3 contains 19 residues. From germline, CDR1 is SGHVS and CDR2 FQNEAQ. Unmatched junction bases numbered 19, after V lost 5 bases and J lost 3 bases. The CDR3 region is CASSLRPVSSGSQGYEQYF. DNA for the CDR3: TGTGCCAGCAGCCTCAGACCTGTGTCTAGCGGGAGTCAGGGCTACGAGCAGTACTTC.

The rearrangement uses TRBV5-1 and TRBJ1-1; TRBD1 agrees at 12 bases. Losses at the gene ends were 4 bases for V and 4 bases for J; bases not matched to a gene: 8. CDR3 size: 16 residues. The germline CDR1 and CDR2 sequences are SGHRS and YFSETQ. The DNA for the CDR3 is TGCGCCAGCAGCCAAGAGGGACAGGGGGCAGGCACTGAAGCTTTCTTT. The encoded protein is CASSQEGQGAGTEAFF.

This clone was counted once. The chain links TRBV29-1 to TRBJ1-1; 7 positions agree with TRBD1. Germline V gene data show CDR1 as SQVTM and CDR2 as ANQGSEA. V lost 6 bases, J lost 3 bases, and 4 bases stayed unmatched. The CDR3 length is 12 residues. CDR3: CSVDRRDTEAFF. DNA of the CDR3: TGCAGCGTGGACAGGCGGGACACTGAAGCTTTCTTT.

This chain connects TRBV19 to TRBJ1-5; D possibly corresponds to TRBD1 (6 bases). The germline CDR1 and CDR2 sequences are LNHDA and SQIVND (reference sequence). The CDR3 loop spans 15 amino acids. With 4 bases removed from V and 6 bases from J, the gap between germline ends came to 16 bases. The chain's CDR3 is CASSTYGGPGQPQHF. DNA of the CDR3: TGTGCCAGTAGTACCTACGGGGGGCCTGGTCAGCCCCAGCATTTT.

The CDR3 DNA follows: TGCGCCAGCAGCCAAGAGCGACTAGCGGTACCCTACAATGAGCAGTTCTTC. Translating it yields CASSQERLAVPYNEQFF. The chain links TRBV4-1 to TRBJ2-1; the match to TRBD2 covers 9 bases. Trimming took 0 bases from V and 2 from J; bases not matched to a gene: 5. This CDR3 contains 17 residues. From germline, CDR1 is MGHRA and CDR2 YSYEKL.

The chain joins TRBV6-5 to TRBJ2-1; 8 bases are a match to TRBD2. The CDR3 sequence is 15 residues long. V lost 2 bases and J lost 5; bases outside the gene matches: 5. The germline V gene encodes CDR1 MNHEY and CDR2 SVGAGI. CDR3 coding DNA: TGTGCCAGCAGTTACGCGGGACTAGGGGACAATGAGCAGTTCTTC. Translation: CASSYAGLGDNEQFF.

This clone was seen a handful of times. This chain links TRBV4-2 with TRBJ2-3; D is undetermined. CDR3 size: 15 residues. V lost 1 base and J 5 bases, leaving 13 bases between the germline ends. Germline-derived CDR1 and CDR2 are LGHNA and YNFKEQ. The CDR3: CASSQVAELIDTQYF. CDR3 in DNA: TGTGCCAGCAGCCAAGTGGCGGAATTGATAGATACGCAGTATTTT.

V usage is TRBV11-3 and J usage is TRBJ2-5, with D unclear. Trimming took off 0 bases at V and 5 bases at J, with 4 bases between the two ends. Germline assignment: CDR1 SGHNT and CDR2 YENEEA. The CDR3 loop spans 12 amino acids. CDR3 loop: CASSLDAETQYF. Written as DNA, the CDR3 is TGTGCCAGCAGCTTAGATGCGGAGACCCAGTACTTC.

V and J are TRBV4-3 and TRBJ2-5, with TRBD2 matching over 8 bases. Losses at the gene ends were 0 bases for V and 2 bases for J; bases not matched to a gene: 2. The CDR3 totals 15 residues. CDR1 is LGHNA, CDR2 YSLEER, per germline. DNA of the CDR3: TGCGCCAGCAGCCAAGAGGGACTAGTTCAAGAGACCCAGTACTTC. This translates into CASSQEGLVQETQYF.

This chain uses TRBV19 with TRBJ1-1; 7 nucleotides line up with TRBD1. The CDR3 contains 15 residues. Per the germline V gene, CDR1 is LNHDA and CDR2 is SQIVND (reference sequence). V trimming: 4 bases; J trimming: 1 base; junction bases outside the gene matches: 6. The CDR3 loop is CASSTSGQENTEAFF. The CDR3 coding sequence is TGTGCCAGTAGTACCTCCGGACAGGAGAACACTGAAGCTTTCTTT.